The rows below give T cell receptor beta chains drawn from one sample of a study of blood T cell repertoires in COVID-19. Measured with immunoSEQ multiplex PCR; TCRdb has only the in-frame clones, and not every one. This table holds approximately 140,000 clones, 88% found once. The specimen was peripheral blood. These receptors were collected from a woman aged 55-75 years with acute or convalescent COVID-19. Each CDR3 is given without its conserved first and last residue. A D gene is named only where the DNA matches it firmly.

cdr3_aa,v_call,j_call,d_call
ASSPLMEKYFWNTEAF,TRBV6-2/TRBV6-3,TRBJ1-1,.
ASSQEARGYYGYT,TRBV4-2,TRBJ1-2,.
ASRNSGNYEQY,TRBV12-3/TRBV12-4,TRBJ2-7,.
ASSTGSNEKLF,TRBV5-1,TRBJ1-4,.
ASSQLAGLPNEQF,TRBV19,TRBJ2-1,TRBD2
ASSLGVGRTGDLYGYT,TRBV5-1,TRBJ1-2,TRBD1
ASSLWRGGLNEQF,TRBV7-9,TRBJ2-1,TRBD2
ASSTSGTDNSPLH,TRBV7-8,TRBJ1-6,TRBD1
AIRDRDGGNQPQH,TRBV10-3,TRBJ1-5,TRBD1
AWSEGTEARDEQY,TRBV30,TRBJ2-7,TRBD1
ARSCRGQPQH,TRBV5-3,TRBJ1-5,.
ASSQPGRNTIY,TRBV14,TRBJ1-3,.
ASSGQTGGASTDTQY,TRBV7-3,TRBJ2-3,TRBD1
ASWASGTDTQY,TRBV5-1,TRBJ2-3,.
ASSLAPATNTEAF,TRBV7-2,TRBJ1-1,.
ASSLGLGDRRLDEQY,TRBV7-9,TRBJ2-7,TRBD1
ASRPQGYTGQPQH,TRBV28,TRBJ1-5,.
ASSPWDSGNIIY,TRBV7-2,TRBJ1-3,.
ASSRGQKNEKLF,TRBV2,TRBJ1-4,TRBD1
ASSRGGYGNTIY,TRBV18,TRBJ1-3,.
ASSLELFSGNTIY,TRBV19,TRBJ1-3,.
ASSQERANEQF,TRBV11-2,TRBJ2-1,.
ASSVDRNTEAF,TRBV9,TRBJ1-1,.
ASSPQGTGNEKLF,TRBV28,TRBJ1-4,TRBD1
ASRGLALDQETQY,TRBV19,TRBJ2-5,TRBD2
ASSSPGQPYEQY,TRBV27,TRBJ2-7,.
ASRQGETQY,TRBV18,TRBJ2-5,TRBD1
ASSIRQGNQPQH,TRBV19,TRBJ1-5,.
ASSQWTDAQPQH,TRBV4-1,TRBJ1-5,.
ASSIVQVNTGELF,TRBV19,TRBJ2-2,.
ASSETRRSYNEQF,TRBV6-1,TRBJ2-1,.
ASSLGMTSGGDTNEQF,TRBV11-2,TRBJ2-1,TRBD2
ASSLGGGGTEAF,TRBV5-1,TRBJ1-1,.
ASIRGGNTEAF,TRBV28,TRBJ1-1,.
AISPRFGGELF,TRBV10-3,TRBJ2-2,.
ASSQSIMSGGPSSYNSPLH,TRBV23-1,TRBJ1-6,.
ASSSGVMRPQH,TRBV6-5,TRBJ1-5,.
AISEPGQGRDEQF,TRBV10-3,TRBJ2-1,TRBD1
ASSFNLGGDYGYT,TRBV5-8,TRBJ1-2,.
AWSAGLAGIAESY,TRBV30,TRBJ2-3,TRBD2
ASSPPVSRGKRGTTEAF,TRBV18,TRBJ1-1,.
ASSVPGQSNQPQH,TRBV2,TRBJ1-5,TRBD1
ASSINGGPGGELF,TRBV19,TRBJ2-2,.
ASSPQGTNEKLF,TRBV2,TRBJ1-4,.
ATSDPRGYT,TRBV24-1,TRBJ1-2,.
AWTRDRAGRGANVLT,TRBV30,TRBJ2-6,TRBD1
ALGQGSYGYT,TRBV30,TRBJ1-2,TRBD1
AGSKSGGYTDTQY,TRBV30,TRBJ2-3,TRBD2
ASSQELAGHYEQY,TRBV4-2,TRBJ2-7,TRBD2
SVRGGRDEKLF,TRBV29-1,TRBJ1-4,.
ASSYTATYEQY,TRBV6-2/TRBV6-3,TRBJ2-7,.
ASSQVRRIYGYT,TRBV4-1,TRBJ1-2,.
ASNGQGTDTQY,TRBV28,TRBJ2-3,TRBD1
ASSQAGLSMEQY,TRBV4-2,TRBJ2-7,TRBD2
ASSFKGVNEQF,TRBV7-9,TRBJ2-1,.
ASSLLGASNSPLH,TRBV7-9,TRBJ1-6,.
ASSLWADSGTGELF,TRBV27,TRBJ2-2,TRBD2
AWSVPGGGLGYT,TRBV30,TRBJ1-2,TRBD1
ASSFGRSGSPLH,TRBV28,TRBJ1-6,.
ASSPHEGVRNEQF,TRBV19,TRBJ2-1,.